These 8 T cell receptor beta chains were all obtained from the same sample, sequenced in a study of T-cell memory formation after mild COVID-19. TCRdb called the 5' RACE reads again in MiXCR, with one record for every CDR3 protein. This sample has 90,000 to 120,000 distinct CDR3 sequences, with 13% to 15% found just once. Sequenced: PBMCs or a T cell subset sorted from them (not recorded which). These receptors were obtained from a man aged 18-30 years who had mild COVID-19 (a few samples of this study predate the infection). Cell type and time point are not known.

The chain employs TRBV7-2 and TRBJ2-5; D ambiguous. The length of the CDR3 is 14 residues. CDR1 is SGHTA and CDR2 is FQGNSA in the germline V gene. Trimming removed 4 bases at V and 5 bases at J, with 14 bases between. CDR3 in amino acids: CASSSVKGRETQYF. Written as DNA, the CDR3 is TGTGCCAGCAGCTCAGTAAAGGGCCGGGAGACCCAGTACTTC.

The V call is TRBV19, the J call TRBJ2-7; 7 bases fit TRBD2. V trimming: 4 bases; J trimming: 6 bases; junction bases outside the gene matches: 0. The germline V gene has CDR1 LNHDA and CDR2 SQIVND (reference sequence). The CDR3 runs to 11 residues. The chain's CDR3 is CASSTGGEQYF. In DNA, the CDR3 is TGTGCCAGTAGTACGGGGGGCGAGCAGTACTTC.

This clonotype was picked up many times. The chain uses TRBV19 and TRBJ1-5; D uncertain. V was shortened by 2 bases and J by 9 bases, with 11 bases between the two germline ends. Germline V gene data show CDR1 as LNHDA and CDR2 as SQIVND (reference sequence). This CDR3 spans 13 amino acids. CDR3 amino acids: CASSISASLPQHF. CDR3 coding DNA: TGTGCCAGTAGTATATCTGCATCATTGCCCCAGCATTTT.

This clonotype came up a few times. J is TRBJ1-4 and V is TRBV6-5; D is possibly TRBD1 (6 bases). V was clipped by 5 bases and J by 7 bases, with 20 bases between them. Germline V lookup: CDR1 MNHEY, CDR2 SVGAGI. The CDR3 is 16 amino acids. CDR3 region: CASSPWRGTGGEKLFF. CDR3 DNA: TGTGCCAGCAGTCCATGGAGGGGGACCGGGGGTGAAAAACTGTTTTTT.

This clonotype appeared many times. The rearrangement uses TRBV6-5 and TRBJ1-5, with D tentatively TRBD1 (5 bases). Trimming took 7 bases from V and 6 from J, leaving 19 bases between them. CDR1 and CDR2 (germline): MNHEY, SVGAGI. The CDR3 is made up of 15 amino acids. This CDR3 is CASKQRGVGGQPQHF. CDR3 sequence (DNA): TGTGCCAGCAAACAGAGAGGGGTGGGAGGTCAGCCCCAGCATTTT.

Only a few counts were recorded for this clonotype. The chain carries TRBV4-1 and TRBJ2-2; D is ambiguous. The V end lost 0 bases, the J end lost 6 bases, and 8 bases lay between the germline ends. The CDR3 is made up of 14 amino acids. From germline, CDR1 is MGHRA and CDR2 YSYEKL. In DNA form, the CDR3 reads TGCGCCAGCAGCCAAGATGCGGCGTCCGGGGAGCTGTTTTTT. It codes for CASSQDAASGELFF.

CDR3 loop: CASSRAGWPGNTIYF. CDR3 DNA sequence: TGTGCCAGTAGTCGGGCAGGGTGGCCTGGAAACACCATATATTTT. The chain is built from TRBV19 and TRBJ1-3, with D possibly being TRBD1 (5 bases). The V and J ends lost 5 bases and 2 bases respectively, with 13 bases between them. This CDR3 is 15 amino acids long. Germline CDR1 and CDR2: LNHDA and SQIVND (reference sequence).

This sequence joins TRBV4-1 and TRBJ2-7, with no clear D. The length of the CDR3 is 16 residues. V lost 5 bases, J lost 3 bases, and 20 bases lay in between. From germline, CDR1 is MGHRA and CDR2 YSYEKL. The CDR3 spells CASSTRDQLSLYEQYF. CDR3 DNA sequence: TGCGCCAGCAGCACAAGGGATCAACTTAGCCTCTACGAGCAGTACTTC.